The entry below gives a single T cell receptor beta chain sequence along with its context. The sample originates from a study of CD8+ T cells in alopecia areata. Study-level information: Treated patients took oral tofacitinib at 5 to 10 mg twice daily. For 6 to 18 months, tofacitinib was taken, and 6 months off drug followed. The investigators scored severity in treated patients by the percentage of affected scalp area.

It was cDNA, reverse transcribed from extracted RNA, that served as the sequencing template. Method: immunoSEQ multiplex PCR; TCRdb's copy keeps in-frame clones and lacks some. The data contain 95,000 to 100,000 clones, about three fifths of them singletons. As to treatment: oral pan-JAK inhibitor, 5-10 mg twice daily. There are 15 residues in the CDR3. Between the trimmed V and J ends, which lost 6 bases and 1 base, there was a span of 19 bases. Germline CDR1 reads SQVTM; CDR2 reads ANQGSEA. This sequence was found in a human donor with alopecia areata. V is TRBV29-1 and J is TRBJ2-7; a possible D gene is TRBD2 (7 bases). Sequencing used CD8+ T cells sorted from blood, obtained at roughly week 55, from a patient treated with tofacitinib. The CDR3 bases are TGCAGCGTCGGGGCGGGGGACACAGATTCCTACGAGCAGTACTTC. It is translated as CSVGAGDTDSYEQYF.